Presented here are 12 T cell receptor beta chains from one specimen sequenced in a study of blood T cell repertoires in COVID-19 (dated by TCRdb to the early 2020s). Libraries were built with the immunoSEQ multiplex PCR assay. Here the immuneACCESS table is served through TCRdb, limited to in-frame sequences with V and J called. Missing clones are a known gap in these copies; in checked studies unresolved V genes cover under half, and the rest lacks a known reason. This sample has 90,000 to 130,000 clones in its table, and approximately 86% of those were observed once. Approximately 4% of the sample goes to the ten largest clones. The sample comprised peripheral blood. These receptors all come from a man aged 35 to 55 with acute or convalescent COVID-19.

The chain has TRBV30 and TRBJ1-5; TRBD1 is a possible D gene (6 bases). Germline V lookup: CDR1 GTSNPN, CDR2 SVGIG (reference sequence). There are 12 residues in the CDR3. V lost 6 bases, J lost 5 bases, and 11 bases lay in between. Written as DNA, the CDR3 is TGTGCCTGCGGGACACCCGATCAGCCCCAGCATTTT. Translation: CACGTPDQPQHF.

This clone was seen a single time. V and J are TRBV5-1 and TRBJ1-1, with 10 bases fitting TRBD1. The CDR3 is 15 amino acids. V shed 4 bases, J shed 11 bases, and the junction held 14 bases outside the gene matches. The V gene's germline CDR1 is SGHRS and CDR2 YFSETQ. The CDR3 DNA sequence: TGCGCCAGCAGCGCCGGGACAGGGGCCCGGCTGGAGGCTTTCTTT. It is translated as CASSAGTGARLEAFF.

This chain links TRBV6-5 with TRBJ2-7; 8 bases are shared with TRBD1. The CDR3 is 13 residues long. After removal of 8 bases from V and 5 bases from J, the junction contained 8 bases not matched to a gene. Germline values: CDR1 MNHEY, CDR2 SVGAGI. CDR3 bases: TGTGCCAGCTCGGACAGGGATTGGGACGAGCAGTACTTC. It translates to CASSDRDWDEQYF.

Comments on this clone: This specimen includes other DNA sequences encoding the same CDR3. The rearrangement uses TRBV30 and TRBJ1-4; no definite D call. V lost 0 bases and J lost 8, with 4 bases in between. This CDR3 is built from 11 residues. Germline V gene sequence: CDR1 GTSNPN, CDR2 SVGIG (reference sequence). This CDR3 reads CAWSVREKLFF. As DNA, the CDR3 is TGTGCCTGGAGTGTGAGGGAAAAACTGTTTTTT.

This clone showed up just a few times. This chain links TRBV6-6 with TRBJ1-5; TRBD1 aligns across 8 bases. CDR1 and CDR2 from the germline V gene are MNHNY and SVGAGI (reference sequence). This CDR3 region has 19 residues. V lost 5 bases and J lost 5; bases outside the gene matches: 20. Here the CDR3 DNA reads TGTGCCAGCAGTCTAAAACTTACTACCGGGACAGGTCCTCATCAGCCCCAGCATTTT. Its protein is CASSLKLTTGTGPHQPQHF.

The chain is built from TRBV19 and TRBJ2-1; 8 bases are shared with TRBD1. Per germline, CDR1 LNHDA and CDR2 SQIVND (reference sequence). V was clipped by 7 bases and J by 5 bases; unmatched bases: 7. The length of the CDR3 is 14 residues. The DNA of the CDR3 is TGTGCCAGTACCCATGGACAGGGTAACAATGAGCAGTTCTTC. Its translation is CASTHGQGNNEQFF.

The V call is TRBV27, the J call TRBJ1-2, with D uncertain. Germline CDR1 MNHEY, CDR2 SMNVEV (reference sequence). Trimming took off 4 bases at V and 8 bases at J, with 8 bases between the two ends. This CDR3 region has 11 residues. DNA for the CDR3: TGTGCCAGCAGTTCTGGAGGGGGCTACACCTTC. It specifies CASSSGGGYTF.

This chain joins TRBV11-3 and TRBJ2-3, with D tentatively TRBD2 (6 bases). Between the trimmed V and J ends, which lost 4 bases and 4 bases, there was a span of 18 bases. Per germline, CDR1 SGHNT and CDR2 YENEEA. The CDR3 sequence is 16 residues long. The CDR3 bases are TGTGCCAGCAGCTCCCCGGCGGGGCCTGGGGCAGATACGCAGTATTTT. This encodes CASSSPAGPGADTQYF. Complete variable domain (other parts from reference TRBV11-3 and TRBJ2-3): EAGVVQSPRYKIIEKKQPVAFWCNPISGHNTLYWYLQNLGQGPELLIRYENEEAVDDSQLPKDRFSAERLKGVDSTLKIQPAELGDSAVYLCASSSPAGPGADTQYFGPGTRLTVL.

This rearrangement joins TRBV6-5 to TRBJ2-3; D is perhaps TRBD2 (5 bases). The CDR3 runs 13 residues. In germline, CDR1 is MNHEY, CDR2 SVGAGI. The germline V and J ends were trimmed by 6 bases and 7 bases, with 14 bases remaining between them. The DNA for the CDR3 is TGTGCCAGCAGGGGAGCGGCTCTCAATACGCAGTATTTT. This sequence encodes CASRGAALNTQYF.

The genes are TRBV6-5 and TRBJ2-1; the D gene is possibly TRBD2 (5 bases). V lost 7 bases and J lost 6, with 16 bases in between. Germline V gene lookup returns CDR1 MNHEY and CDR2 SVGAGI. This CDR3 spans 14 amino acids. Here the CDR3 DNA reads TGTGCCAGCACTAGGGCTAGCCGAACCAATGAGCAGTTCTTC. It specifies CASTRASRTNEQFF.

CDR3 residues: CASTITETVFNEQYF. CDR3 coding DNA: TGTGCCAGCACCATTACCGAGACAGTTTTCAACGAGCAGTACTTC. This chain links TRBV5-6 with TRBJ2-7, with a weak D call TRBD1 (5 bases). In germline, CDR1 is SGHDT, CDR2 YYEEEE. The CDR3 contains 15 residues. V was cut by 6 bases and J by 5 bases, with 21 bases left in between. Full variable domain (rest looked up from reference TRBV5-6 and TRBJ2-7): DAGVTQSPTHLIKTRGQQVTLRCSPKSGHDTVSWYQQALGQGPQFIFQYYEEEERQRGNFPDRFSGHQFPNYSSELNVNALLLGDSALYLCASTITETVFNEQYFGPGTRLTVT.

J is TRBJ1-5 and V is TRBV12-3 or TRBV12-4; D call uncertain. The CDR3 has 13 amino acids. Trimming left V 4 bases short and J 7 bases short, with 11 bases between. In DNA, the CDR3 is TGTGCCAGCAGTTACCCAGGAGGACAGCCCCAGCATTTT. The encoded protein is CASSYPGGQPQHF.